This TCR beta chain was captured by sequencing in a study of radiotherapy plus CTLA-4 blockade in lung cancer. Study conclusions and caveats: Radiotherapy with ipilimumab was followed by blood expansion of tumor-derived clones. Reportedly, early blood T cell clone dynamics best predicted response, with interferon-beta.

This table comes from immunoSEQ multiplex PCR, and its TCRdb copy is limited to in-frame clones, with some not included. The repertoire holds about 51,000 clones, about four fifths seen once, with 8.5% to 9% in the top ten. This clone was counted between two and nine times. Its antigen remains unknown. The material sequenced was peripheral blood, taken from a patient treated with radiotherapy plus ipilimumab. The sequence came from a human donor with non-small cell lung cancer who had a complete response to radiotherapy plus ipilimumab.

CDR3 protein: CASSVTGPYGYTF. CDR3 bases: TGTGCCAGTAGTGTGACAGGGCCATATGGCTACACCTTC. V and J are TRBV19 and TRBJ1-2; the match to TRBD1 covers 7 bases. CDR1 and CDR2 (germline): LNHDA, SQIVND (reference sequence). The CDR3 has 13 residues. J lost 5 bases, V lost 5 bases, and 5 bases had no gene match.